A selection of T cell receptor beta chains follows, all from one sample in a study of T cell changes during pregnancy in multiple sclerosis. The repertoire was sequenced with immunoSEQ multiplex PCR; TCRdb's copy has only in-frame clones and lacks some. The table lists about 40,000 clones, roughly nine tenths of them singletons. The specimen was CD4+ T cells from peripheral blood mononuclear cells, collected in the first trimester of pregnancy. The origin of the receptors is a female donor with multiple sclerosis, enrolled in a pregnancy study. The CDR3 runs from the conserved cysteine through the conserved F or W. The D gene is left open where the match is weak. Not all rows give a size; the values are once, few, many and, for expanded clones, a class.

v_gene	j_gene	abundance	d_gene	CDR3nt	CDR3aa
TRBV7-2	TRBJ1-2	-	TRBD1	TGTGCCAGCAGTCACTACCAGGGGGTGGGTGGCTACACCTTC	CASSHYQGVGGYTF
TRBV6-5	TRBJ1-6	-	-	TGTGCCAGCAGTTGGCGGGACTCCTATAATTCACCCCTCCACTTT	CASSWRDSYNSPLHF
TRBV11-3	TRBJ2-7	-	-	TGTGCCAGCAGCTTGTCCCGCTCCTACGAGCAGTACTTC	CASSLSRSYEQYF
TRBV5-5	TRBJ1-2	-	-	TGTGCCAGCAGCTTGTCTGCGGCGGCGTGGAATGGCTACACCTTC	CASSLSAAAWNGYTF
TRBV5-1	TRBJ1-2	-	TRBD1	TGCGCCAGCAGGGCCGGGACAGGGGTCGATGGCTACACCTTC	CASRAGTGVDGYTF
TRBV5-1	TRBJ2-3	-	TRBD2	TGCGCCAGCAGCTTTACTAGCGGGGGGGGCGTGGGCACAGATACGCAGTATTTT	CASSFTSGGGVGTDTQYF
TRBV5-1	TRBJ2-1	-	TRBD2	TGCGCCAGCAGCCCGGGACTAGCGGGAGTCAATGAGCAGTTCTTC	CASSPGLAGVNEQFF
TRBV27	TRBJ1-2	-	-	TGTGCCAGCAGCTCACCATCACAGGGTCCCGGCTACACCTTC	CASSSPSQGPGYTF
TRBV28	TRBJ2-7	-	-	TGTGCCAGCAGTTTATTGCAGGGGCCCTACGAGCAGTACTTC	CASSLLQGPYEQYF
TRBV19	TRBJ1-5	few	TRBD1	TGTGCCAGTAGTAGCGGGACAGGGGGCAATCAGCCCCAGCATTTT	CASSSGTGGNQPQHF
TRBV4-3	TRBJ2-3	-	TRBD2	TGCGCCAGCAGCCCAAATCTAGCGGTTAACACAGATACGCAGTATTTT	CASSPNLAVNTDTQYF
TRBV7-9	TRBJ2-7	-	-	TGTGCCAGCAGCCAGCAGGGAAATGCAATCGAGCAGTACTTC	CASSQQGNAIEQYF
TRBV2	TRBJ1-2	few	TRBD1	TGTGCCAGCAGGCTACAGGGGGCGGGCTATGGCTACACCTTC	CASRLQGAGYGYTF
TRBV18	TRBJ2-5	once	-	TGTGCCAGCTCACCTTTAACGAGGTCCCAAGAGACCCAGTACTTC	CASSPLTRSQETQYF
TRBV19	TRBJ1-6	-	-	TGTGCCAGTAGTATTGGTCAGGGCAGTAATTCACCCCTCCACTTT	CASSIGQGSNSPLHF
TRBV7-8	TRBJ1-1	-	-	TGTGCCAGCAGCTCCTTGGACACCCTTGAAGCTTTCTTT	CASSSLDTLEAFF
TRBV2	TRBJ2-5	-	TRBD1	TGTGCCAGCAGCTCTATACAGGGGGCAAAAGAGACCCAGTACTTC	CASSSIQGAKETQYF
TRBV11-2	TRBJ2-1	-	TRBD2	TGTGCCAGCAGCTTAGATTCCGGGAGGAATGAGCAGTTCTTC	CASSLDSGRNEQFF